The T cell receptor beta chain under discussion was sequenced for a study of neurological immune-mediated disorders. This clonotype has a count of ten or more. 5'RACE employing 10-nucleotide random UMIs yielded the cDNA. TCRdb analysed the 5' RACE reads with MiXCR anew, one entry per CDR3 protein. The table has around 41,000 distinct CDR3 sequences, roughly 14% seen once; the top ten hold less than 4.5%. Sequencing input: CD4+ T cells from blood. This clonotype was obtained from a woman in her sixties with HTLV-1-associated myelopathy (HAM/TSP).

The CDR3 coding sequence is TGCGCCAGCAGCCCCGCTAGCTTATCGGCCGGGGAGCTGTTTTTT. Translation gives CASSPASLSAGELFF. This chain links TRBV5-1 with TRBJ2-2, with a possible D match to TRBD2 (5 bases). The CDR3 is made up of 15 amino acids. The germline CDR1 and CDR2 sequences are SGHRS and YFSETQ. Trimming pared 4 bases from V and 6 bases from J, leaving 16 bases between.